The 29 T cell receptor beta chains given below trace back to one sample, sequenced in a study of blood T cell repertoires in COVID-19 (dated by TCRdb to between 2020 and 2021). Receptors were amplified or captured by the immunoSEQ multiplex PCR assay. TCRdb mirrors the immuneACCESS table, restricted to in-frame sequences. Some clones are absent from its copies; in checked studies, under half trace to an unresolved V gene, and the reason for the others is unknown. The sample includes 250,000 to 400,000 clones, with 85% observed a single time. The ten largest account for under 2% of the sample. Sample: PBMCs or T cells enriched from blood (not recorded which). These receptors all come from a woman in her thirties who had been exposed to COVID-19.

The gene calls are TRBV28 and TRBJ2-2; perhaps TRBD2 as D (6 bases). CDR3 length: 14 amino acids. The V end was cut by 5 bases, the J end by 7 bases, with 14 bases between. Germline loops: CDR1 MDHEN, CDR2 SYDVKM. CDR3 DNA: TGTGCCAGCAGTCAGTTTAGCGGTATCGGGGAGCTGTTTTTT. Translating it yields CASSQFSGIGELFF. The full variable domain, in which reference TRBV28 and TRBJ2-2 provide the parts outside the CDR3, is DVKVTQSSRYLVKRTGEKVFLECVQDMDHENMFWYRQDPGLGLRLIYFSYDVKMKEKGDIPEGYSVSREKKERFSLILESASTNQTSMYLCASSQFSGIGELFFGEGSRLTVL.

The V call is TRBV5-4, the J call TRBJ1-1; TRBD1 might be the D (5 bases). The CDR3 consists of 16 residues. V was shortened by 3 bases and J by 0 bases, with 15 bases between the two germline ends. CDR1 SGHNT and CDR2 YYREEE come from the germline V gene (reference sequence). The CDR3 loop reads CASSSPSETVNTEAFF. The CDR3 DNA sequence: TGTGCCAGCAGCTCCCCCTCTGAGACAGTGAACACTGAAGCTTTCTTT.

V and J are TRBV19 and TRBJ2-7; perhaps TRBD2 as D (5 bases). V was clipped by 3 bases and J by 3 bases, with 21 bases between them. Germline-derived CDR1 and CDR2 are LNHDA and SQIVND (reference sequence). The length of the CDR3 is 17 residues. CDR3: CASSIDTTGMGDYEQYF. The CDR3 DNA is TGTGCCAGTAGTATCGATACGACCGGGATGGGTGACTACGAGCAGTACTTC.

The chain recombines TRBV19 with TRBJ2-1; 11 nucleotides agree with TRBD2. Germline values: CDR1 LNHDA, CDR2 SQIVND (reference sequence). The CDR3 contains 18 residues. Trimming took 0 bases from V and 9 from J; bases not matched to a gene: 13. The DNA of the CDR3 is TGTGCCAGTAGTATAGATACAAATAGCGGGAGGGCCTGGGCTGAGCAGTTCTTC. Its translation is CASSIDTNSGRAWAEQFF.

In nucleotides, the CDR3 is TGTGCCAGCAGTGGTCCCTTTTCCGGAAACACCATATATTTT. It is translated as CASSGPFSGNTIYF. This chain joins TRBV2 and TRBJ1-3; no reliable D call. Trimming cost V 4 bases and J 4 bases, with 11 bases left between them. In germline, CDR1 is SNHLY, CDR2 FYNNEI. The CDR3 loop spans 14 amino acids. Together with reference TRBV2 and TRBJ1-3, the CDR3 gives the full variable domain: EPEVTQTPSHQVTQMGQEVILRCVPISNHLYFYWYRQILGQKVEFLVSFYNNEISEKSEIFDDQFSVERPDGSNFTLKIRSTKLEDSAMYFCASSGPFSGNTIYFGEGSWLTVV.

The CDR3 is CASEEDRYYSNQPQHF. The CDR3, as DNA: TGTGCCAGCGAAGAGGACAGGTATTATAGCAATCAGCCCCAGCATTTT. V is TRBV19 and J is TRBJ1-5, with 7 bases fitting TRBD1. Germline V lookup: CDR1 LNHDA, CDR2 SQIVND (reference sequence). The V gene end was trimmed by 9 bases and the J gene end by 0 bases; junction bases not matched to a gene: 11. The CDR3 runs 16 residues.

The V gene is TRBV6-2 or TRBV6-3, the J gene TRBJ1-3, with 9 nucleotides matching TRBD1. Germline V lookup: CDR1 MNHEY, CDR2 SVGEGT. The V and J ends lost 2 bases and 0 bases, in that order; junction bases with no gene match: 8. The CDR3 is 18 amino acids. CDR3 residues: CASSYPTGTGTSGNTIYF. In DNA, the CDR3 is TGTGCCAGCAGTTACCCTACCGGGACAGGGACCTCTGGAAACACCATATATTTT.

This chain joins TRBV19 and TRBJ1-1, with D possibly being TRBD1 (6 bases). CDR1 and CDR2 from the germline V gene are LNHDA and SQIVND (reference sequence). Trimming shortened V by 5 bases and J by 11 bases, and 21 bases separated the two germline ends. The CDR3 loop spans 14 amino acids. The CDR3 is CASSSTLRQVLAFF. CDR3 sequence (DNA): TGTGCCAGTAGTTCCACGCTTCGACAGGTCCTTGCTTTCTTT.

The V and J genes are TRBV3-1 (or the pseudogene TRBV3-2) and TRBJ2-5; no clear D. This CDR3 region has 14 residues. With 4 bases removed from V and 2 bases from J, the gap between germline ends came to 11 bases. Germline CDR1 reads LGHDT; CDR2 reads YNNKEL (reference sequence). DNA of the CDR3: TGTGCCAGCAGCCTATACATGGAGCAAGAGACCCAGTACTTC. This encodes CASSLYMEQETQYF.

The chain uses TRBV28 and TRBJ2-7; 8 bases map to TRBD1. V was pared by 5 bases and J by 2 bases, with 5 bases of the junction left unmatched. This CDR3 is 14 amino acids long. The germline gives CDR1 MDHEN, CDR2 SYDVKM. In DNA, the CDR3 is TGTGCCAGCAGTGAGACAGGGGCCGCCTACGAGCAGTACTTC. This gives the protein CASSETGAAYEQYF.

The J gene is TRBJ1-1, the V gene TRBV11-2, with D possibly being TRBD1 (5 bases). Trimming took off 5 bases at V and 1 base at J, with 8 bases between the two ends. Germline CDR1 SGHAT, CDR2 FQNNGV. CDR3 length: 13 amino acids. CDR3 sequence (DNA): TGTGCCAGCAGCCAAGACAGGAACACTGAAGCTTTCTTT. This gives the protein CASSQDRNTEAFF.

This clone was seen a handful of times. The chain carries TRBV5-1 and TRBJ2-1; 8 nucleotides align to TRBD2. The V and J ends lost 4 bases and 2 bases, in that order; junction bases with no gene match: 5. The CDR3 covers 15 residues. Germline assignment: CDR1 SGHRS and CDR2 YFSETQ. In DNA form, the CDR3 reads TGCGCCAGCAGCCCGACTAGCGCGACCTACAATGAGCAGTTCTTC. Residues: CASSPTSATYNEQFF.

This clone turned up a few times. The DNA for the CDR3 is TGTGCCAGCAGCCCGAGATTGAACACCGGGGAGCTGTTTTTT. It specifies CASSPRLNTGELFF. The chain links TRBV28 to TRBJ2-2; D uncertain. V was cut by 6 bases and J by 1 base, with 9 bases left in between. From germline, CDR1 is MDHEN and CDR2 SYDVKM. The length of the CDR3 is 14 residues.

The V call is TRBV5-1, the J call TRBJ1-2; no definite D call. V gave up 2 bases and J gave up 8 bases, with 13 bases separating them. Germline V gene data show CDR1 as SGHRS and CDR2 as YFSETQ. This CDR3 has 13 amino acids. CDR3 bases: TGCGCCAGCAGCTTCATCGATGGTGAGGGCTACACCTTC. It encodes CASSFIDGEGYTF.

This chain joins TRBV28 and TRBJ2-5; 10 nucleotides agree with TRBD2. With V trimmed by 5 bases and J by 6 bases, 6 bases remained unmatched. From germline, CDR1 is MDHEN and CDR2 SYDVKM. This CDR3 comprises 14 residues. The CDR3 reads CASSPTSGAKTQYF. CDR3 nucleotides: TGTGCCAGCAGTCCTACTAGCGGGGCCAAGACCCAGTACTTC.

The chain combines TRBV30 with TRBJ2-3; possibly TRBD1 for D (5 bases). Trimming took off 4 bases at V and 11 bases at J, with 25 bases between the two ends. This CDR3 comprises 15 residues. CDR1 and CDR2 (germline): GTSNPN, SVGIG (reference sequence). CDR3 in amino acids: CAWTESQGFLVVQYF. The CDR3, as DNA: TGTGCCTGGACTGAATCTCAGGGATTCCTAGTGGTGCAGTATTTT.

The V gene is TRBV7-6, the J gene TRBJ2-7, with TRBD2 identical over 11 bases. CDR3 length equals 17 residues. V lost 1 base, J lost 5 bases, and 10 bases stayed unmatched. Looked up from germline, CDR1 is SGHVS and CDR2 is FNYEAQ. The CDR3 DNA is TGTGCCAGCAGCTTAGGGCTAGCGGGGGGCTCGGGGAACGAGCAGTACTTC. It yields the protein CASSLGLAGGSGNEQYF.

V usage is TRBV5-4 and J usage is TRBJ2-2; 8 bases are a match to TRBD2. The ends lost 4 bases at V and 5 bases at J; junction bases unmatched: 13. Looked up from germline, CDR1 is SGHNT and CDR2 is YYREEE (reference sequence). CDR3 size: 17 residues. The CDR3 coding sequence is TGTGCCAGCAGCACTAGAGGGACTAGTCAGTCGACCGGGGAGCTGTTTTTT. This gives the protein CASSTRGTSQSTGELFF.

The CDR3 DNA reads TGTGCCAGCAGTACACGGACAGGTGCCTGGGACAATGAGCAGTTCTTC. Amino acids: CASSTRTGAWDNEQFF. This chain links TRBV27 with TRBJ2-1, with TRBD1 matching 7 bases. The germline V gene has CDR1 MNHEY and CDR2 SMNVEV (reference sequence). The junction had 12 bases not matched to a gene; V was cut back by 5 bases and J by 5 bases. CDR3 length: 16 residues.

The chain links TRBV5-4 to TRBJ1-6; maybe TRBD1 (5 bases). The CDR3 covers 16 residues. Germline CDR1 and CDR2: SGHNT and YYREEE (reference sequence). V lost 4 bases to trimming and J lost 7 bases, with 18 bases between them. CDR3 loop: CASSRRWAGSNSPLHF. The CDR3 DNA is TGTGCCAGCAGCCGGCGGTGGGCAGGGTCGAATTCACCCCTCCACTTT.

The chain carries TRBV29-1 and TRBJ2-7; D not resolved. This CDR3 contains 12 residues. CDR1 is SQVTM, CDR2 ANQGSEA, per germline. Trimming removed 4 bases at V and 3 bases at J, with 10 bases between. CDR3: CSVVGRFYEQYF. Written as DNA, the CDR3 is TGCAGCGTTGTGGGCAGGTTCTACGAGCAGTACTTC.

This clone was observed once. The rearrangement joins TRBV2 to TRBJ2-7, with D uncertain. This CDR3 is 14 amino acids long. V was cut by 5 bases and J by 0 bases, with 11 bases left in between. Germline V CDR1 and CDR2: SNHLY, FYNNEI. Here the CDR3 reads CASSRQQSSYEQYF. DNA for the CDR3: TGTGCCAGCAGTAGGCAACAGAGCTCCTACGAGCAGTACTTC.

The chain carries TRBV6-1 and TRBJ2-7, with TRBD2 as a possible D gene (6 bases). The CDR3 has 16 residues. Germline CDR1 is MNHNS and CDR2 is SASEGT. The V end lost 0 bases, the J end lost 2 bases, and 14 bases lay between the germline ends. The CDR3 DNA is TGTGCCAGCAGTGAAGCGCGGGCGGGGAACACCTACGAGCAGTACTTC. Its translation: CASSEARAGNTYEQYF.

The chain couples TRBV9 to TRBJ1-1; D not certain. The CDR3 runs to 13 residues. From germline, CDR1 is SGDLS and CDR2 YYNGEE. Trimming stripped 2 bases from V and 1 base from J, with 6 bases between. CDR3: CASSVGRNTEAFF. CDR3 nucleotide sequence: TGTGCCAGCAGCGTGGGCAGGAACACTGAAGCTTTCTTT.

The chain carries TRBV7-2 and TRBJ2-1; 8 bases are a match to TRBD2. V trimming: 4 bases; J trimming: 10 bases; junction bases outside the gene matches: 15. Germline V gene sequence: CDR1 SGHTA, CDR2 FQGNSA. The CDR3 runs to 16 residues. DNA of the CDR3: TGTGCCAGCAGCTCCCAACGGGGGGGCCTGATTCACGAGCAGTTCTTC. Encoded protein: CASSSQRGGLIHEQFF.

The J gene is TRBJ1-3, the V gene TRBV30, with D maybe TRBD1 (6 bases). CDR3 length: 14 amino acids. The V end lost 2 bases, the J end lost 2 bases, and 10 bases lay between the germline ends. CDR1 is GTSNPN, CDR2 SVGIG, per germline (reference sequence). Here the CDR3 DNA reads TGTGCCTGGAGTTTTGGGGGCCCTGGAAACACCATATATTTT. It specifies CAWSFGGPGNTIYF.

This chain joins TRBV11-2 and TRBJ1-2; 7 bases agree with TRBD1. The CDR3 length is 18 residues. V was pared by 0 bases and J by 5 bases, with 15 bases of the junction left unmatched. Germline V gene data show CDR1 as SGHAT and CDR2 as FQNNGV. The CDR3 loop reads CASSLEPGQTGLSYGYTF. CDR3 nucleotide sequence: TGTGCCAGCAGCTTAGAGCCGGGACAGACGGGCTTAAGTTATGGCTACACCTTC.

V is TRBV7-8 and J is TRBJ1-5, with unresolved D. The length of the CDR3 is 15 residues. Trimming removed 5 bases from V and 2 bases from J, with 13 bases in between. The germline V gene has CDR1 SGHVS and CDR2 FQNEAQ. The CDR3 is CASSDIPGRNQPQHF. CDR3 nucleotides: TGTGCCAGCAGCGACATTCCTGGGCGCAATCAGCCCCAGCATTTT.

V gene TRBV6-1 combines with J gene TRBJ1-2, with 8 bases matching TRBD1. Losses at the gene ends were 3 bases for V and 8 bases for J; bases not matched to a gene: 5. CDR3 length: 13 residues. Germline V lookup: CDR1 MNHNS, CDR2 SASEGT. CDR3 nucleotides: TGTGCCAGCAGTGAGAGGACAGGGTCGGGCTACACCTTC. Its protein is CASSERTGSGYTF.